The T cell receptor beta chain described here comes from a study of cytomegalovirus exposure and HLA in healthy donors. Across the whole study: The study placed 80% to 85% of its 398 genotyped donors in the Caucasian-associated ancestry cluster. Points from the study as a whole: Across donors, most TCRs were seen rarely, yet some public ones were widespread.

With regard to this clone: Its antigen remains unidentified.

The CDR3 length is 16 residues. V lost 2 bases and J 8 bases, leaving 16 bases between the germline ends. Per the germline V gene, CDR1 is MNHEY and CDR2 is SVGAGI. The PCR used 60 Vbeta and 13 Jbeta primers. The protocol was immunoSEQ multiplex PCR, while the TCRdb copy is restricted to in-frame clones and leaves out a portion. The data hold approximately 110,000 clones, with roughly 66% observed a single time. The source of this sequence is a man between 60 and 75 years old in good health and CMV-seropositive. V usage is TRBV6-5 and J usage is TRBJ1-6, with D unclear. The sequenced sample consisted of PBMCs. CDR3 amino acids: CASSYDPGSYDSPLHF. CDR3 DNA sequence: TGTGCCAGCAGTTACGATCCGGGGAGTTACGATTCACCCCTCCACTTT.